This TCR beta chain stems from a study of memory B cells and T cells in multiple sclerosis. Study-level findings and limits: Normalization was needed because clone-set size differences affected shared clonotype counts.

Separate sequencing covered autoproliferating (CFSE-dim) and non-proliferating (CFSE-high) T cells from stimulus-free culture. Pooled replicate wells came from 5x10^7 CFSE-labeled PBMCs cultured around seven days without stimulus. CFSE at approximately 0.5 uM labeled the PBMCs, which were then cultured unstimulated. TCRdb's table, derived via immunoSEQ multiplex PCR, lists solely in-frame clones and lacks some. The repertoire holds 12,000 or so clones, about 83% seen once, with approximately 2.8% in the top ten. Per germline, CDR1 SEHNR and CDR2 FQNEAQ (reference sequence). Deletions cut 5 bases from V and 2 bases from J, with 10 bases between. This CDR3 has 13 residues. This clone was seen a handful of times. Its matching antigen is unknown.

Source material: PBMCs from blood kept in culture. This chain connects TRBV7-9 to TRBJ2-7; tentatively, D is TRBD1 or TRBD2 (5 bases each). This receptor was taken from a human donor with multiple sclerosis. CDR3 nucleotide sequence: TGTGCCAGCAGCACGGGACGGGCCTACGAGCAGTACTTC. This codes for CASSTGRAYEQYF.